A single sample is the source of the 30 T cell receptor beta chains below, sequenced in a study of graft-versus-host responses after intestinal transplantation. TCRdb's table, derived via immunoSEQ multiplex PCR, lists solely in-frame clones and lacks some. The sample has about 88,000 clones; about 95% are singletons. These receptors' antigens are unknown. Material: unstimulated CD4+ T cells sorted from spleen or lymph node cells, obtained before transplant. All receptors derive from a human donor who was the organ donor for an intestinal transplant.

CDR3 sequence reads: CAISEEVTGQVARAKTEAFF. Written as DNA, the CDR3 is TGTGCCATCAGTGAAGAAGTAACCGGACAGGTTGCCCGAGCGAAAACTGAAGCTTTCTTT. The chain combines TRBV10-3 with TRBJ1-1, with 7 bases identical to TRBD1. Germline loops: CDR1 ENHRY, CDR2 SYGVKD. The J segment lost 5 bases and the V segment lost 3 bases, leaving 24 bases of the junction unmatched. This CDR3 comprises 20 residues.

As concerns this clone: The junction and the germline gene differ at one end; a read error may be behind it. The V call is TRBV6-5, the J call TRBJ1-6; D might be TRBD1 (5 bases). Germline assignment: CDR1 MNHEY and CDR2 SVGAGI. The CDR3 totals 15 residues. The CDR3 here is CASSYDSRVNSSLHF. CDR3 DNA: TGTGCCAGCAGTTACGACAGTAGGGTAAATTCATCCCTCCACTTT.

The rearrangement uses TRBV11-2 and TRBJ2-7; maybe TRBD2 (6 bases). V lost 5 bases to trimming and J lost 5 bases, with 16 bases between them. The CDR3 contains 14 residues. CDR1 and CDR2 (germline): SGHAT, FQNNGV. CDR3 DNA: TGTGCCAGCAGCCAGAGGGTTTGGGGGGACGAGCAGTACTTC. Its translation is CASSQRVWGDEQYF.

The J gene is TRBJ1-2, the V gene TRBV27, with D possibly TRBD1 on 5 matching bases. The CDR3 is 14 residues long. Trimming took off 5 bases at V and 2 bases at J, with 12 bases between the two ends. Germline assignment: CDR1 MNHEY and CDR2 SMNVEV (reference sequence). The CDR3 DNA is TGTGCCAGCAGTATAGGCAGGGCCAACTATGGCTACACCTTC. This codes for CASSIGRANYGYTF.

The CDR3, as DNA: TGTGCCAGTACGCCGGGACTAGCGGGGCCTGAGACCCAGTACTTC. As protein: CASTPGLAGPETQYF. The chain employs TRBV2 and TRBJ2-5; TRBD2 matches at 13 bases. Germline CDR1 and CDR2: SNHLY and FYNNEI. There are 15 residues in the CDR3. V was clipped by 9 bases and J by 5 bases; unmatched bases: 9.

This clone was detected only once. The V and J genes are TRBV10-3 and TRBJ1-3; weak D call: TRBD1 (5 bases). The CDR3 runs 11 residues. V was trimmed by 6 bases and J by 8 bases, leaving 8 bases between them. Germline-derived CDR1 and CDR2 are ENHRY and SYGVKD. CDR3 bases: TGTGCCATCAGCCAGGGATACACCATATATTTT. As protein: CAISQGYTIYF.

V gene TRBV20-1 combines with J gene TRBJ1-1, with D unclear. Germline V gene data show CDR1 as DFQATT and CDR2 as SNEGSKA (reference sequence). The CDR3 has 11 amino acids. The V gene lost 6 bases and the J gene lost 7 bases, with 12 bases spanning the gap. CDR3 DNA sequence: TGCAGTGCGGCTCAGTTTCTTGAAGCTTTCTTT. This sequence encodes CSAAQFLEAFF.

V is TRBV6-6 and J is TRBJ2-5; TRBD2 might be the D (6 bases). V was clipped by 4 bases and J by 5 bases, with 14 bases between them. The CDR3 loop spans 14 amino acids. Germline CDR1 MNHNY, CDR2 SVGAGI (reference sequence). CDR3 sequence reads: CASSFGFAGETQYF. DNA of the CDR3: TGTGCCAGCAGTTTCGGGTTTGCGGGGGAGACCCAGTACTTC.

The chain uses TRBV5-8 and TRBJ2-1, with D perhaps TRBD1 (6 bases). The V end lost 2 bases, the J end lost 0 bases, and 9 bases lay between the germline ends. The germline CDR1 and CDR2 sequences are SGHTS and YDEGEE. This CDR3 region has 15 residues. The CDR3 DNA reads as TGTGCCAGCAGCTTACGAGGGGGCTCCTACAATGAGCAGTTCTTC. It yields the protein CASSLRGGSYNEQFF.

This sequence joins TRBV29-1 and TRBJ1-4; D is unresolved. Germline CDR1 is SQVTM and CDR2 is ANQGSEA. With 7 bases removed from V and 4 bases from J, the gap between germline ends came to 10 bases. The CDR3 consists of 12 residues. CDR3 sequence (DNA): TGCAGCGCTGGTGAGGTTAATGAAAAACTGTTTTTT. The encoded protein is CSAGEVNEKLFF.

This chain connects TRBV25-1 to TRBJ2-1; no clear D gene. Germline CDR1 is MGHDK and CDR2 is SYGVNS. CDR3 length: 13 amino acids. V was clipped by 7 bases and J by 4 bases, with 11 bases between them. In nucleotides, the CDR3 is TGTGCCAGCATTTCGACGGCGTACAATGAGCAGTTCTTC. Residues: CASISTAYNEQFF.

The chain has TRBV18 and TRBJ2-3; D unclear. Trimming left V 0 bases short and J 0 bases short, with 7 bases between. This CDR3 is built from 15 residues. CDR1 and CDR2 from the germline V gene are KGHSH and LQKENI. The CDR3 loop is CASSPPRPSTDTQYF. Here the CDR3 DNA reads TGTGCCAGCTCACCACCGAGACCTAGCACAGATACGCAGTATTTT.

This chain uses TRBV28 with TRBJ2-7, with D perhaps matching TRBD1 (6 bases). This CDR3 comprises 14 residues. The V end was cut by 3 bases, the J end by 1 base, with 10 bases between. Germline V gene sequence: CDR1 MDHEN, CDR2 SYDVKM. CDR3 sequence reads: CASSFQQGSYEQYF. CDR3 nucleotides: TGTGCCAGCAGTTTCCAACAGGGTTCCTACGAGCAGTACTTC.

The chain joins TRBV4-2 to TRBJ1-3; 8 nucleotides match TRBD1. CDR1 and CDR2 from the germline V gene are LGHNA and YNFKEQ. J was trimmed by 4 bases and V by 0 bases; bases with no gene match: 5. This CDR3 contains 16 residues. The CDR3 is CASSQDQGARGNTIYF. CDR3 nucleotides: TGTGCCAGCAGCCAAGATCAGGGGGCAAGGGGAAACACCATATATTTT.

The chain uses TRBV2 and TRBJ1-2, with 8 bases matching TRBD1. J lost 2 bases, V lost 8 bases, and 10 bases had no gene match. The CDR3 is 15 residues long. Germline lookup yields CDR1 SNHLY and CDR2 FYNNEI. CDR3 amino acids: CASRQGMNLNYGYTF. The CDR3, as DNA: TGTGCCAGCCGACAGGGGATGAACCTAAACTATGGCTACACCTTC. The variable domain in full, with the rest retrieved from reference TRBV2 and TRBJ1-2, is EPEVTQTPSHQVTQMGQEVILRCVPISNHLYFYWYRQILGQKVEFLVSFYNNEISEKSEIFDDQFSVERPDGSNFTLKIRSTKLEDSAMYFCASRQGMNLNYGYTFGSGTRLTVV.

The chain uses TRBV2 and TRBJ1-1; D might be TRBD1 (5 bases). Trimming took 4 bases from V and 6 from J, leaving 9 bases between them. This CDR3 comprises 12 residues. Germline V gene lookup returns CDR1 SNHLY and CDR2 FYNNEI. The CDR3 DNA reads as TGTGCCAGCAGTGCAGGGTACCCTGAAGCTTTCTTT. As protein: CASSAGYPEAFF.

The chain carries TRBV7-3 and TRBJ1-6, with D perhaps TRBD1 (6 bases). This CDR3 comprises 13 residues. CDR1 is SGHTA, CDR2 FQGTGA, per germline. V lost 5 bases to trimming and J lost 8 bases, with 10 bases between them. CDR3 DNA: TGTGCCAGCAGCCCAAACAGGGATTCACCCCTCCACTTT. This gives the protein CASSPNRDSPLHF.

The chain recombines TRBV27 with TRBJ1-4; unclear D gene. With 1 base removed from V and 8 bases from J, the gap between germline ends came to 14 bases. Germline loops: CDR1 MNHEY, CDR2 SMNVEV (reference sequence). The CDR3 runs to 15 residues. The CDR3 coding sequence is TGTGCCAGCAGTTTATTCCGCGGATCTCGGGAAAAACTGTTTTTT. The encoded protein is CASSLFRGSREKLFF.

The chain has TRBV18 and TRBJ2-2, with D possibly being TRBD2 (6 bases). The CDR3 contains 16 residues. Germline V gives CDR1 KGHSH, CDR2 LQKENI. Trimming removed 0 bases at V and 6 bases at J, with 14 bases between. In nucleotides, the CDR3 is TGTGCCAGCTCACCACCGGGCCTAGCGAGCCCCGGGGAGCTGTTTTTT. Its translation is CASSPPGLASPGELFF.

The count of this clone is one. CDR3 loop: CASSQENLAGRNIQYF. The CDR3 DNA is TGCGCCAGCAGCCAAGAAAACTTGGCAGGCCGGAACATTCAGTACTTC. The chain couples TRBV4-3 to TRBJ2-4; D gene unclear. This CDR3 has 16 residues. Germline CDR1 is LGHNA and CDR2 is YSLEER. Trimming took off 0 bases at V and 7 bases at J, with 16 bases between the two ends.

The chain couples TRBV7-3 to TRBJ2-3, with D unresolved. CDR1 and CDR2 (germline): SGHTA, FQGTGA. V shed 0 bases and J shed 2 bases, with 12 bases lying between them. The CDR3 sequence is 16 residues long. The CDR3 is CASSLTSQAPTDTQYF. CDR3 in DNA: TGTGCCAGCAGCTTAACTTCGCAGGCCCCCACAGATACGCAGTATTTT.

Notes on this clone: The germline gene is not matched at one end of the junction; a read error may be the cause. The genes are TRBV7-2 and TRBJ2-4, with 8 bases that match TRBD1. Germline V CDR1 and CDR2: SGHTA, FQGNSA. The CDR3 contains 12 residues. The CDR3 loop reads CASSPYRGVVAF. DNA for the CDR3: TGTGCCAGCAGCCCGTACAGGGGGGTCGTTGCCTTC.

The rearrangement uses TRBV18 and TRBJ2-7, with D maybe TRBD1 (5 bases). Germline-derived CDR1 and CDR2 are KGHSH and LQKENI. There are 15 residues in the CDR3. Trimming cost V 2 bases and J 1 base, with 12 bases left between them. The CDR3 nucleotides are TGTGCCAGCTCACCAAATTCTCAGGGATCCTACGAGCAGTACTTC. Protein sequence: CASSPNSQGSYEQYF.

The V and J genes are TRBV19 and TRBJ1-1, with D maybe TRBD1 (6 bases). CDR3 length: 15 amino acids. V was shortened by 3 bases and J by 5 bases, with 16 bases between the two germline ends. CDR1 LNHDA and CDR2 SQIVND come from the germline V gene (reference sequence). In DNA, the CDR3 is TGTGCCAGTAGTATCACAGGGTATTCTCTAACTGAAGCTTTCTTT. Translation gives CASSITGYSLTEAFF.

This clone was seen once. The J gene is TRBJ1-4, the V gene TRBV29-1, with D unclear. The CDR3 length is 12 residues. The germline CDR1 and CDR2 sequences are SQVTM and ANQGSEA. Trimming removed 4 bases from V and 8 bases from J, with 11 bases in between. CDR3 sequence: CSVARPREKLFF. CDR3 nucleotide sequence: TGCAGCGTTGCCAGGCCGCGAGAAAAACTGTTTTTT.

The V and J genes are TRBV16 and TRBJ1-3, with 7 bases identical to TRBD1. V dropped 1 base and J dropped 7; count of bases not matched to a gene: 1. CDR1 KGHSY and CDR2 FQNENV come from the germline V gene. There are 13 residues in the CDR3. DNA of the CDR3: TGTGCCAGCAGCCAATTACAGGGGAACACCATATATTTT. It translates to CASSQLQGNTIYF.

The CDR3 nucleotides are TGTGCCAGCAGTTTAAGTGCAGGGGATTATTCACCCCTCCACTTT. It yields the protein CASSLSAGDYSPLHF. This chain uses TRBV28 with TRBJ1-6, with TRBD1 as a possible D gene (6 bases). The CDR3 consists of 15 residues. The V and J ends lost 2 bases and 8 bases respectively, with 13 bases between them. Germline CDR1 is MDHEN and CDR2 is SYDVKM. Full variable domain (rest looked up from reference TRBV28 and TRBJ1-6): DVKVTQSSRYLVKRTGEKVFLECVQDMDHENMFWYRQDPGLGLRLIYFSYDVKMKEKGDIPEGYSVSREKKERFSLILESASTNQTSMYLCASSLSAGDYSPLHFGNGTRLTVT.

The chain has TRBV28 and TRBJ1-5, with a possible D match to TRBD1 (5 bases). Germline V lookup: CDR1 MDHEN, CDR2 SYDVKM. Between the trimmed V and J ends, which lost 3 bases and 9 bases, there was a span of 18 bases. This CDR3 comprises 15 residues. The CDR3 sequence is CASSFTGGARRPQHF. The CDR3 DNA reads as TGTGCCAGCAGTTTTACGGGGGGAGCACGGCGGCCCCAGCATTTT.

The V call is TRBV7-9, the J call TRBJ2-3; D not certain. Trimming took off 5 bases at V and 2 bases at J, with 5 bases between the two ends. CDR1 SEHNR and CDR2 FQNEAQ come from the germline V gene (reference sequence). The CDR3 length is 12 residues. In nucleotides, the CDR3 is TGTGCCAGCAGCCTATTCACAGATACGCAGTATTTT. As protein: CASSLFTDTQYF.

The rearrangement joins TRBV6-1 to TRBJ1-5; 12 bases agree with TRBD1. Germline CDR1 and CDR2: MNHNS and SASEGT. CDR3 length equals 18 residues. V lost 4 bases and J lost 2; bases outside the gene matches: 9. The CDR3 sequence: CASSVAGTGGGGNQPQHF. For the CDR3, the DNA is TGTGCCAGCAGTGTCGCCGGGACAGGGGGCGGTGGCAATCAGCCCCAGCATTTT.